These T cell receptor beta chains were read from a single sample in a study of T-cell memory formation after mild COVID-19. TCRdb used MiXCR to reprocess the 5' RACE reads, holding one entry per CDR3 protein. The data show approximately 580,000 distinct CDR3 sequences, roughly 21% seen once. The source material was PBMCs or a T cell subset sorted from them (not recorded which). The receptors here all came from an adult woman who had mild COVID-19 (a few samples of this study predate the infection). Cell type and time point are not known. Both conserved end residues are part of each CDR3. The D gene is left open where the match is weak. A clone size is listed for some rows: how often the clone was seen (once, few, many), or a class if it is expanded.

length	V	D	J	size	DNA	CDR3
16	TRBV6-1	NA	TRBJ1-1	NA	TGTGCCAGCAGTGAAAACCCTCATTCTTGGAACACTGAAGCTTTCTTT	CASSENPHSWNTEAFF
13	TRBV6-1	TRBD2	TRBJ2-1	few	TGTGCCAGCAGTGAAGATCTAGCGGGAAGGCAGTTCTTC	CASSEDLAGRQFF
14	TRBV10-3	TRBD2	TRBJ2-4	few	TGTGCCTCCTTAGCGGGAGGGCCTCTAAACATTCAGTACTTC	CASLAGGPLNIQYF
16	TRBV7-2	TRBD2	TRBJ2-1	NA	TGTGCCAGCAGCTTACCGGCGGGAGGCCCTTACAATGAGCAGTTCTTC	CASSLPAGGPYNEQFF
17	TRBV7-2	NA	TRBJ2-3	many	TGTGCCAGCAGCTTGGCCCTACTAGTCACCCCCCCTGATACGCAGTATTTT	CASSLALLVTPPDTQYF
18	TRBV5-1	TRBD2	TRBJ2-5	NA	TGCGCCAGCAGCTTGCGGACTAGCGGGGGTAAATCACAGGAGACCCAGTACTTC	CASSLRTSGGKSQETQYF
18	TRBV5-6	TRBD2	TRBJ2-5	NA	TGTGCCAGCAGCTTACAACCCGGGACTAGCGGGAGGAAAGAGACCCAGTACTTC	CASSLQPGTSGRKETQYF
15	TRBV7-2	TRBD1	TRBJ2-7	NA	TGTGCCAGCAGCCGAGGACAGGGGGGGTTCTACGAGCAGTACTTC	CASSRGQGGFYEQYF
15	TRBV20-1	NA	TRBJ1-1	NA	TGCAGTGCAGGCAGAGGTGGGGGATCGAACACTGAAGCTTTCTTT	CSAGRGGGSNTEAFF
15	TRBV5-5	TRBD1	TRBJ2-7	few	TGTGCCAGCAGCTTGTGGACAGGGACCACCTACGAGCAGTACTTC	CASSLWTGTTYEQYF
14	TRBV7-9	TRBD2	TRBJ2-3	NA	TGTGCCAGCAGCTTCGGGCGGGAGGCAGATACGCAGTATTTT	CASSFGREADTQYF
16	TRBV6-5	NA	TRBJ1-5	NA	TGTGCCAGCAACCCCCGGGCTCTGTTTAGCAATCAGCCCCAGCATTTT	CASNPRALFSNQPQHF
13	TRBV12-3/TRBV12-4	TRBD1	TRBJ1-5	many	TGTGCCAGCGTGGGACAGGCAGGGCAGCCCCAGCATTTT	CASVGQAGQPQHF
13	TRBV15	TRBD2	TRBJ2-1	few	TGTGCCACCAGACTAGCGGGAGTTAGGGAGCAGTTCTTC	CATRLAGVREQFF
12	TRBV5-4	NA	TRBJ2-5	few	TGTGCCAGCAGCTTGGCTATGGAGACCCAGTACTTC	CASSLAMETQYF
14	TRBV19	NA	TRBJ1-1	many	TGTGCCAGTAGTATAGGTGTCGGGAACACTGAAGCTTTCTTT	CASSIGVGNTEAFF
13	TRBV5-1	NA	TRBJ1-1	NA	TGCGCCAGCAGTTCCTGGAGGTACACTGAAGCTTTCTTT	CASSSWRYTEAFF
15	TRBV24-1	NA	TRBJ1-5	NA	TGTGCCACCAGTGGGACTGACCGGGGCAATCAGCCCCAGCATTTT	CATSGTDRGNQPQHF
15	TRBV25-1	TRBD1	TRBJ2-7	few	TGTGCCAGCAGTGCCCGGGACAGTAGCTCCTACGAGCAGTACTTC	CASSARDSSSYEQYF
15	TRBV19	TRBD2	TRBJ2-2	few	TGTGCCAGTAGCCTAAGCGGGATAAACACCGGGGAGCTGTTTTTT	CASSLSGINTGELFF
13	TRBV12-3/TRBV12-4	TRBD1	TRBJ1-1	few	TGTGCCAGCAGATTGACAGGGGGTACTGAAGCTTTCTTT	CASRLTGGTEAFF
13	TRBV6-1	NA	TRBJ2-2	few	TGTGCCAGCGCCGGATCTGACGGCGGGGAGCTGTTTTTT	CASAGSDGGELFF
14	TRBV9	TRBD2	TRBJ2-2	few	TGTGCCAGCAGCGGACTAGCGGGGGTTGGGGAGCTGTTTTTT	CASSGLAGVGELFF
14	TRBV12-3/TRBV12-4	NA	TRBJ2-7	NA	TGTGCCAGCAGTAGTAGATTGGACTCCTACGAGCAGTACTTC	CASSSRLDSYEQYF
13	TRBV6-1	TRBD1	TRBJ1-1	NA	TGTGCCAGCAGAGGACAGGGGGTCACTGAAGCTTTCTTT	CASRGQGVTEAFF
13	TRBV6-6	NA	TRBJ2-3	few	TGTGCCAGCAGACTGGACAGCACAGATACGCAGTATTTT	CASRLDSTDTQYF
17	TRBV7-9	NA	TRBJ2-2	NA	TGTGCCAGCATCATACTAACTGACAGGACGAACACCGGGGAGCTGTTTTTT	CASIILTDRTNTGELFF
16	TRBV6-2/TRBV6-3	TRBD2	TRBJ2-4	many	TGTGCCAGCAGAAATGCTCCACTAGCGTGGGGAAACATTCAGTACTTC	CASRNAPLAWGNIQYF
15	TRBV5-1	NA	TRBJ1-1	many	TGCGCCAGCAGCGTCGGGGCCGGGGGGCGTACTGAAGCTTTCTTT	CASSVGAGGRTEAFF
13	TRBV12-3/TRBV12-4	TRBD2	TRBJ2-7	NA	TGTGCCAGCTCTAAAGCGGGAGTCCCCGAGCAGTACTTC	CASSKAGVPEQYF
14	TRBV20-1	NA	TRBJ1-1	NA	TGCAGTGCTAGAGATCGGCCGTGGAACACTGAAGCTTTCTTT	CSARDRPWNTEAFF
16	TRBV7-8	NA	TRBJ2-3	NA	TGTGCCAGCAGCTCTCTGACTAGAGGGGGAGGGCATACGCTGTATTTT	CASSSLTRGGGHTLYF
12	TRBV7-9	NA	TRBJ2-7	few	TGTGCCAGCAGCTCCCCCGGGCGCGAGCAGTACTTC	CASSSPGREQYF
16	TRBV11-2	NA	TRBJ2-6	NA	TGTGCCAGCAGCACCCTAAGGAGCTCTGGGGCCAACGTCCTGACTTTC	CASSTLRSSGANVLTF
18	TRBV18	TRBD2	TRBJ2-3	NA	TGTGCCAGCTCACCCCGGCCCCATAGCGGGAGGGACACAGATACGCAGTATTTT	CASSPRPHSGRDTDTQYF
14	TRBV19	NA	TRBJ2-7	NA	TGTGCCAGTAGTTCAACCGGGTTCTACTACGAGCAGTACTTC	CASSSTGFYYEQYF
15	TRBV5-5	TRBD1	TRBJ1-2	NA	TGTGCCAGCAGCTTAGGGCCGGGACAGGGAGGAGGCTACACCTTC	CASSLGPGQGGGYTF
13	TRBV5-6	TRBD1	TRBJ1-5	few	TGTGCCAGCAGCTTGGAAGGACAGGCGAGTTTGCATTTT	CASSLEGQASLHF
15	TRBV4-2	NA	TRBJ2-3	few	TGTGCCAGCAGCCAAGAGAGGGGCAGCACAGATACGCAGTATTTT	CASSQERGSTDTQYF
14	TRBV2	TRBD1	TRBJ1-6	few	TGTGCCAGCAGTGAGGGACAGTATAATTCACCCCTCCACTTT	CASSEGQYNSPLHF
14	TRBV12-3/TRBV12-4	NA	TRBJ1-2	few	TGTGCCAGCAGTTTCTCCACGGAGAACTATGGCTACACCTTC	CASSFSTENYGYTF
13	TRBV12-3/TRBV12-4	NA	TRBJ2-1	once	TGTGCCAGCACCCTGGACAGCGACAATGAGCAGTTCTTC	CASTLDSDNEQFF
14	TRBV12-3/TRBV12-4	NA	TRBJ1-6	NA	TGTGCCAGCAGTTTCCGGGGGGCGGGATCACCCCTCCACTTT	CASSFRGAGSPLHF
12	TRBV29-1	NA	TRBJ1-1	NA	TGCAGCACAGAGACAGGTGGGACTGAAGCTTTCTTT	CSTETGGTEAFF
14	TRBV15	TRBD1	TRBJ1-5	few	TGTGCCACCAGCCGGCGGGACAGGGACCAGCCCCAGCATTTT	CATSRRDRDQPQHF
13	TRBV12-3/TRBV12-4	NA	TRBJ2-3	many	TGTGCCAGCAGATTAAGCGGCACAGATACGCAGTATTTT	CASRLSGTDTQYF
17	TRBV7-2	NA	TRBJ2-3	few	TGTGCCAGCAGCTCTTATTACGGGGTTAGAACCACAGATACGCAGTATTTT	CASSSYYGVRTTDTQYF
15	TRBV7-9	NA	TRBJ2-3	few	TGTGCCAGCGGCGGAGGTGGTGCTAGCACAGATACGCAGTATTTT	CASGGGGASTDTQYF
14	TRBV7-6	NA	TRBJ2-1	NA	TGTGCCAGCAGCCTACATAGCTCCTACAATGAGCAGTTCTTC	CASSLHSSYNEQFF
17	TRBV12-3/TRBV12-4	NA	TRBJ2-5	NA	TGTGCCAGCAGTTTACTACAGGGCGATCCTATTAAAGAGACCCAGTACTTC	CASSLLQGDPIKETQYF
12	TRBV14	NA	TRBJ2-1	few	TGTGCCAGCAGCCAAGCAGCACCCGAGCAGTTCTTC	CASSQAAPEQFF
14	TRBV14	NA	TRBJ2-5	NA	TGTGCCAGCAGCCTCCTCGACGTTCAAGAGACCCAGTACTTC	CASSLLDVQETQYF
9	TRBV12-3/TRBV12-4	NA	TRBJ2-3	few	TGTGCCAGCAGCCCCCCCCACACTTTT	CASSPPHTF
15	TRBV3-1	TRBD2	TRBJ2-7	NA	TGTGCCAGCAGCCGATACGGACTAGCGGGGAGGGAGCAGTACTTC	CASSRYGLAGREQYF
15	TRBV12-3/TRBV12-4	NA	TRBJ2-3	few	TGTGCCAGCAGTTTGTTAACGGGAGTAACAGATACGCAGTATTTT	CASSLLTGVTDTQYF
13	TRBV24-1	NA	TRBJ1-1	few	TGTGAGGCGTCGGGACACTTGAACACTGAAGCTTTCTTT	CEASGHLNTEAFF
14	TRBV27	TRBD2	TRBJ2-7	NA	TGTGCCAGCAGTTCCCCTAGCGGGAGCGGCGAGCAGTACTTC	CASSSPSGSGEQYF
18	TRBV7-2	TRBD1	TRBJ2-4	few	TGTGCCAGCAGCTCAGAGGTTCCGGGACAGCCAGCCAAAAACATTCAGTACTTC	CASSSEVPGQPAKNIQYF